This entry is about one T cell receptor (beta chain). This clonotype was seen repeatedly, ten times or more. The antigen it recognizes is unknown. One base away there is no much larger clone; base qualities are not given. From the cysteine up to the phenylalanine, the CDR3 has a length of 15 residues. The CDR3 DNA has 45 bases and is translated from base 1. CDR1 SGHDT and CDR2 YYEEEE are derived from the germline V gene. V loses 4 bases at its end and J loses 5 bases; junction bases beyond the gene matches: 11. The sample is drawn from a study of Graves' ophthalmopathy and Graves' hyperthyroidism (dated by TCRdb to 2016 to 2018). Study-level background: Peripheral blood was collected at initial diagnosis, prior to any treatment. The study used signatures of the TCR beta repertoire to tell Graves' ophthalmopathy apart from Graves' hyperthyroidism and to predict which patients would progress to ophthalmopathy. In total, around 140 blood samples were TCR-sequenced: around 42 ophthalmopathy, 80 or so hyperthyroidism and about 17 hyperthyroidism-to-ophthalmopathy patients. To explore V-J signatures that separate ophthalmopathy from hyperthyroidism, a discovery set of 100 patients was enrolled, consisting of fewer than 45 with ophthalmopathy and roughly 57 with stable hyperthyroidism. An independent validation cohort comprised 18 hyperthyroidism patients and about 16 patients who later progressed from hyperthyroidism to ophthalmopathy. In about 6 hyperthyroidism patients, T-cell repertoires of thyroid tissue and blood were compared. Following sampling, methimazole starting at 30 mg daily was administered to hyperthyroidism patients, and high-dose intravenous methylprednisolone was administered to ophthalmopathy patients.

TCR beta CDR3 regions were amplified from RNA transcripts for repertoire sequencing. HTBI primers and the Qiagen OneStep RT-PCR kit were used in a first-round RT-PCR, which was followed by a second-round multiplex PCR, size selection and purification. Libraries were sequenced paired-end with 100 bp reads on an Illumina HiSeq2000. The authors processed their data as follows. Reads were processed with SOAPnuke, discarding reads with adapters, uncalled bases, mean Phred below 15, or no exact constant-primer or identifier match. COPE v1.2.5 was used to merge the high-quality paired reads. Each unique nucleotide sequence was defined as a clonotype, and clonotypes were aligned to IMGT TRB V, D and J references with MiTCR v1.1. The analysis was limited to V-J combinations with a frequency above 0.0001, which together covered over 99% of the repertoires. A TCR clonal expansion and chaos score per V-J combination was defined as the ratio of F50 clonal expansion to chaos observed in the TCRdist matrix. Welch's t-statistics and random forest were used to reduce the features to about 12 V-J combinations, which were then used as input to a naive Bayes classifier. The similarity between thyroid and blood repertoires was quantified using the Morisita-Horn index. The public sequencing data were trimmed at Q25 with fastp and processed into clonotypes with MiXCR by TCRdb, which kept only in-frame beta chains. CDR3 protein duplicates are merged, each entry listing the most common genes and DNA. For this entry, the V and J calls and clone size follow TCRdb and not the study's own pipeline. The sample profile shows some 25,000 distinct CDR3 sequences; 45% to 60% of them were found once. The top ten clones comprise 6% to 8% of the sample.

The full study reports these points: Sample size was not statistically predetermined, and group allocation was not concealed from the investigators. Most expanded thyroid clonotypes with a frequency above 0.001 also appeared in blood, which suggests that blood repertoires may reflect the immune response in the thyroid. In validation, the model predicted ophthalmopathy progression with about 70% sensitivity and roughly 78% specificity; 12 predicted patients were CT-confirmed with GO in a median of roughly 6.8 months. In cross-validation, the 13-signature model distinguished ophthalmopathy from stable hyperthyroidism with approximately 85% sensitivity and just under 84% specificity, and in the test set the corresponding values were 80% and 75%.

Stable hyperthyroidism was defined as no progression to ophthalmopathy within 18 months of follow-up. Hyperthyroidism patients were newly diagnosed, with disease duration under 2 months, and aged 18 to 65 years. Patients with other autoimmune diseases, uncontrolled infections, pregnancy or lactation were excluded from the study. Diagnosis relied on clinical symptoms, serum thyroxine, TRAb, thyroid ultrasound and orbital computed tomography. PBMCs were isolated from 8 to 10 ml of fresh peripheral blood by Ficoll-Paque density gradient centrifugation. Total RNA was extracted with Trizol reagent and quality-checked on an Agilent 2100 Bioanalyzer.

Rearrangement joined TRBV5-6 to TRBJ1-1, and 7 junction bases match TRBD1. The clonotype originates from an adult woman with stable Graves' hyperthyroidism. Input material: peripheral blood. The CDR3 amino acid sequence is: CASSRRQGGKTEAFF. The DNA sequence reads TGTGCCAGCAGCCGAAGACAGGGAGGGAAGACTGAAGCTTTCTTT.